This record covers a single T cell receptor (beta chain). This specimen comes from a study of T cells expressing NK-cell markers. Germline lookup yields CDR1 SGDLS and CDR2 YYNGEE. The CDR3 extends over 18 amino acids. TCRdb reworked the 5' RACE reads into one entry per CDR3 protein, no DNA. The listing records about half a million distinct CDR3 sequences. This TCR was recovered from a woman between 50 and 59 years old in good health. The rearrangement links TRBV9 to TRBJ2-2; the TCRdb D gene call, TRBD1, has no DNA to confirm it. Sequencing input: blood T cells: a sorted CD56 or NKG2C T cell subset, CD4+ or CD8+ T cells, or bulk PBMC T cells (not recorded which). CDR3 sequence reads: CASSVGGAGQMRTGELFF.